These 15 T cell receptor beta chains were all obtained from the same sample, sequenced in a study of blood T cell repertoires in COVID-19. TCRdb keeps only in-frame clones here, not all; method: immunoSEQ multiplex PCR. The sample lists about 120,000 clones, around 86% occurring once. Sample: peripheral blood. These receptors were obtained from a man aged 40-49 years with acute or convalescent COVID-19.

The CDR3 loop reads CASSPTGGYTEAFF. The DNA of the CDR3 is TGTGCCAGCAGCCCGACAGGGGGATACACTGAAGCTTTCTTT. V is TRBV5-4 and J is TRBJ1-1; 9 bases are a match to TRBD1. The germline V gene has CDR1 SGHNT and CDR2 YYREEE (reference sequence). The trim removed 4 bases at V and 3 bases at J, leaving 4 bases unmatched. The CDR3 loop spans 14 amino acids.

The genes are TRBV5-6 and TRBJ1-1, with D uncertain. This CDR3 contains 15 residues. Germline-derived CDR1 and CDR2 are SGHDT and YYEEEE. V was cut by 4 bases and J by 5 bases, with 18 bases left in between. CDR3 region: CASSRRRAVGTEAFF. The DNA of the CDR3 is TGTGCCAGCAGCAGAAGGAGGGCCGTGGGTACTGAAGCTTTCTTT.

This rearrangement joins TRBV7-9 to TRBJ1-6, with D possibly being TRBD1 (5 bases). CDR1 is SEHNR, CDR2 FQNEAQ, per germline (reference sequence). The CDR3 extends over 16 amino acids. Trimming left V 1 base short and J 8 bases short, with 15 bases between. Here the CDR3 reads CASSLDVYGGDSPLHF. CDR3 coding DNA: TGTGCCAGCAGCTTAGATGTGTATGGGGGGGATTCACCCCTCCACTTT.

CDR3 amino acids: CATREAGGVGTQYF. CDR3 coding DNA: TGTGCCACCAGGGAGGCAGGGGGAGTTGGGACCCAGTACTTC. V gene TRBV24-1 combines with J gene TRBJ2-5, with 7 bases matching TRBD1. V dropped 7 bases and J dropped 7; count of bases not matched to a gene: 11. Germline V gives CDR1 KGHDR, CDR2 SFDVKD. CDR3 length: 14 residues.

V usage is TRBV5-1 and J usage is TRBJ2-4; no clear D gene. CDR1 is SGHRS, CDR2 YFSETQ, per germline. This CDR3 contains 14 residues. V shed 4 bases and J shed 5 bases, with 13 bases lying between them. The CDR3 region is CASSQQVGQNIQYF. Here the CDR3 DNA reads TGCGCCAGCAGCCAGCAAGTTGGGCAAAACATTCAGTACTTC.

The chain couples TRBV5-1 to TRBJ2-1; 14 nucleotides match TRBD2. Germline CDR1 SGHRS, CDR2 YFSETQ. The CDR3 has 17 amino acids. Trimming at V came to 4 bases and at J to 8 bases, leaving 11 bases not matched to a gene. CDR3 nucleotides: TGCGCCAGCAGCGAGGAGGGACTAGCGGGAGCCGTTGATGAGCAGTTCTTC. It is translated as CASSEEGLAGAVDEQFF.

The V gene is TRBV6-1, the J gene TRBJ1-1, with D unresolved. This CDR3 contains 14 residues. Deletions cut 3 bases from V and 3 bases from J, with 11 bases between. Germline CDR1 reads MNHNS; CDR2 reads SASEGT. The DNA for the CDR3 is TGTGCCAGCAGTGAGGGCTATTTAGACACTGAAGCTTTCTTT. Translation: CASSEGYLDTEAFF.

As for this clone: Other DNA sequences in this specimen translate into the identical CDR3. The chain joins TRBV7-9 to TRBJ2-1, with 9 bases that match TRBD1. Per germline, CDR1 SEHNR and CDR2 FQNEAQ (reference sequence). The CDR3 spans 16 residues. V lost 5 bases and J lost 4; bases outside the gene matches: 9. CDR3 sequence (DNA): TGTGCCAGCAGCGATGGGACAGGGATGGGGTACAATGAGCAGTTCTTC. Translation gives CASSDGTGMGYNEQFF.

The gene calls are TRBV25-1 and TRBJ2-2; possibly TRBD2 for D (6 bases). This CDR3 contains 16 residues. Trimming took off 5 bases at V and 0 bases at J, with 13 bases between the two ends. Looked up from germline, CDR1 is MGHDK and CDR2 is SYGVNS. The CDR3 DNA is TGTGCCAGCAGTAAAGGGCGCGGGGCGAACACCGGGGAGCTGTTTTTT. Its translation: CASSKGRGANTGELFF. Full variable domain (rest looked up from reference TRBV25-1 and TRBJ2-2): EADIYQTPRYLVIGTGKKITLECSQTMGHDKMYWYQQDPGMELHLIHYSYGVNSTEKGDLSSESTVSRIRTEHFPLTLESARPSHTSQYLCASSKGRGANTGELFFGEGSRLTVL.

The rearrangement links TRBV30 to TRBJ1-4, with a possible D match to TRBD1 (5 bases). Germline-derived CDR1 and CDR2 are GTSNPN and SVGIG (reference sequence). The germline V and J ends were trimmed by 0 bases and 0 bases, with 11 bases remaining between them. The CDR3 sequence is 16 residues long. CDR3 DNA sequence: TGTGCCTGGAGTGTACGAACGGGGGCAACTAATGAAAAACTGTTTTTT. It specifies CAWSVRTGATNEKLFF.

The chain has TRBV30 and TRBJ1-2; no definite D call. Germline assignment: CDR1 GTSNPN and CDR2 SVGIG (reference sequence). The length of the CDR3 is 11 residues. Trimming pared 1 base from V and 5 bases from J, leaving 5 bases between. The CDR3 DNA reads TGTGCCTGGAGTGACACGTATGGCTACACCTTC. It is translated as CAWSDTYGYTF. The full variable domain, in which reference TRBV30 and TRBJ1-2 provide the parts outside the CDR3, is SQTIHQWPATLVQPVGSPLSLECTVEGTSNPNLYWYRQAAGRGLQLLFYSVGIGQISSEVPQNLSASRPQDRQFILSSKKLLLSDSGFYLCAWSDTYGYTFGSGTRLTVV.

This chain joins TRBV2 and TRBJ1-2, with TRBD1 matching over 8 bases. The V gene's germline CDR1 is SNHLY and CDR2 FYNNEI. The CDR3 loop spans 16 amino acids. The J segment lost 5 bases and the V segment lost 0 bases, leaving 8 bases of the junction unmatched. The DNA for the CDR3 is TGTGCCAGCAGTGAAGCGCTTCGGACAGGGCTTTATGGCTACACCTTC. Residues: CASSEALRTGLYGYTF.

This clone occurred a few times. The CDR3 reads CASSVGTGAHGYTF. The CDR3 nucleotides are TGTGCCAGCAGCGTAGGGACAGGGGCTCATGGCTACACCTTC. The chain couples TRBV9 to TRBJ1-2, with TRBD1 identical over 9 bases. Germline trimming cut 0 bases from V and 6 bases from J; bases unmatched to any gene: 3. CDR3 length: 14 residues. Germline V gene sequence: CDR1 SGDLS, CDR2 YYNGEE.

This clone was recorded once. The V and J genes are TRBV11-3 and TRBJ2-5; 8 nucleotides align to TRBD2. CDR3 length: 15 residues. Germline V CDR1 and CDR2: SGHNT, YENEEA. V was clipped by 1 base and J by 3 bases; unmatched bases: 4. CDR3 nucleotides: TGTGCCAGCAGCTTAGCTTCGGGGGGGAAAGAGACCCAGTACTTC. It yields the protein CASSLASGGKETQYF. The entire variable domain, with the rest obtained from reference TRBV11-3 and TRBJ2-5, is as follows: EAGVVQSPRYKIIEKKQPVAFWCNPISGHNTLYWYLQNLGQGPELLIRYENEEAVDDSQLPKDRFSAERLKGVDSTLKIQPAELGDSAVYLCASSLASGGKETQYFGPGTRLLVL.

V gene TRBV5-5 combines with J gene TRBJ1-1, with a possible D match to TRBD1 (5 bases). CDR1 is SGHKS, CDR2 YYEKEE, per germline (reference sequence). This CDR3 has 13 residues. The V and J ends lost 2 bases and 10 bases respectively, with 15 bases between them. The CDR3 region is CASSFLQDGRAFF. The CDR3 DNA sequence: TGTGCCAGCAGCTTTTTACAGGACGGGAGAGCTTTCTTT.